The clone carrying this T cell receptor (beta chain) is a singleton in its sample. The data were obtained in a study of shared clonotypes between healthy human individuals. Measured with immunoSEQ multiplex PCR; TCRdb has only the in-frame clones, and not every one. The data show 1,400,000 or so clones, with 97% to 99% seen just once and approximately 0.4% held by the top ten. This CDR3 has 15 residues. With V trimmed by 2 bases and J by 9 bases, 6 bases remained unmatched. Germline CDR1 and CDR2: SGHDN and FVKESK. The sequence came from a man aged 30 to 45 in good health. The material sequenced was naive CD4+ T cells sorted from blood. The subset was: CD45RA+ positively selected. V gene TRBV14 combines with J gene TRBJ2-1; 11 bases fit TRBD2. The CDR3 reads CASSQLAGGPAEQFF. The DNA for the CDR3 is TGTGCCAGCAGCCAATTAGCGGGAGGGCCCGCTGAGCAGTTCTTC.